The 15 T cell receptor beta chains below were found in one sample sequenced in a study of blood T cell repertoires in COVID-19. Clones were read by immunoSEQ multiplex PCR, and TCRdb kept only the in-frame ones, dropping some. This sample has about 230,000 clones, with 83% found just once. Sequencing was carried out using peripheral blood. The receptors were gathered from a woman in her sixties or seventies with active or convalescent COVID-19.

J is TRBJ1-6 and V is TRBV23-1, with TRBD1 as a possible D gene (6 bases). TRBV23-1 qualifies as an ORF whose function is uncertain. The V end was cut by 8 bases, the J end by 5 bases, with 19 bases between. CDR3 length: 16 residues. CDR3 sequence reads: CASRPGGGTHNSPLHF. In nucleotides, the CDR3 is TGCGCCAGCCGCCCGGGGGGGGGCACACATAATTCACCCCTCCACTTT.

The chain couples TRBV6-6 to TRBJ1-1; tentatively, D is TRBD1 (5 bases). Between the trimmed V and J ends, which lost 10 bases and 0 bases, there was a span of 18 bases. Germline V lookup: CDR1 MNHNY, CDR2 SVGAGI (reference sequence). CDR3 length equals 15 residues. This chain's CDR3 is CATTRLGPMNTEAFF. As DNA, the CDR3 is TGTGCCACGACGCGCCTGGGGCCTATGAACACTGAAGCTTTCTTT.

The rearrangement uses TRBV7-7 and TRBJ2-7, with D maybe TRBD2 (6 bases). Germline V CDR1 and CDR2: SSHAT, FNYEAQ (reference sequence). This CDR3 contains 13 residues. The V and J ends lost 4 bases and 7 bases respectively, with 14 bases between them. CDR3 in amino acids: CASSSQTSMEQYF. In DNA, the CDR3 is TGTGCCAGCAGCTCCCAAACTAGCATGGAGCAGTACTTC.

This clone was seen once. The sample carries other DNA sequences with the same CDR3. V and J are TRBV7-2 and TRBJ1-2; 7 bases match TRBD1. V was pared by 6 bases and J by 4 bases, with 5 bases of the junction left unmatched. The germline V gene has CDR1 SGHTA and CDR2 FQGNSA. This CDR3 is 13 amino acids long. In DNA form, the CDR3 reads TGTGCCAGCAGTTCGGGACAGTTCTATGGCTACACCTTC. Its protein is CASSSGQFYGYTF.

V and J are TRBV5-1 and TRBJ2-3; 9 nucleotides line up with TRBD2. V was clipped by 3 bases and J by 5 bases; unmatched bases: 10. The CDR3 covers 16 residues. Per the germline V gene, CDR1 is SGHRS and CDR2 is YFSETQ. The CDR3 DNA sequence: TGCGCCAGCAGCTCTAATGGCGGGGGGGCAGGAGATACGCAGTATTTT. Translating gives CASSSNGGGAGDTQYF.

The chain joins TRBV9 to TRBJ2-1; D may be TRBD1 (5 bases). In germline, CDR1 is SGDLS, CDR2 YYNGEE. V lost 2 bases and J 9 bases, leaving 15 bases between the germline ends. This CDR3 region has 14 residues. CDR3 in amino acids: CASSVSTVRSEQFF. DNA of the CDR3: TGTGCCAGCAGCGTCTCGACAGTCCGAAGTGAGCAGTTCTTC. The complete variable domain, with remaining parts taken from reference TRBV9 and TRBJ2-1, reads DSGVTQTPKHLITATGQRVTLRCSPRSGDLSVYWYQQSLDQGLQFLIQYYNGEERAKGNILERFSAQQFPDLHSELNLSSLELGDSALYFCASSVSTVRSEQFFGPGTRLTVL.

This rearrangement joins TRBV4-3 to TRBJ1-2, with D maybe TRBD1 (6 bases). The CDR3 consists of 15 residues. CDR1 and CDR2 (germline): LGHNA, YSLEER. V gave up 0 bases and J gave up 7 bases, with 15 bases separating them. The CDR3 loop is CASSQDRGLGLGYTF. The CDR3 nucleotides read TGCGCCAGCAGCCAAGACAGGGGATTGGGTCTTGGCTACACCTTC.

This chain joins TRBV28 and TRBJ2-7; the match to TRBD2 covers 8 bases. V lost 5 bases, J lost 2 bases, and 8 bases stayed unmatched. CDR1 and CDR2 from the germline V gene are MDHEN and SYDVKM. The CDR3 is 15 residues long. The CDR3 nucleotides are TGTGCCAGCAGTCTACCTAGCGGGCCAACCTACGAGCAGTACTTC. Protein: CASSLPSGPTYEQYF.

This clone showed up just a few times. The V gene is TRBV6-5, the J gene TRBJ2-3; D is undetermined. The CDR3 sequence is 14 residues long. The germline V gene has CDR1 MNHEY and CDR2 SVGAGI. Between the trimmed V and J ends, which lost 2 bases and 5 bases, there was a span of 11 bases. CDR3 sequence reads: CASSYALDVDTQYF. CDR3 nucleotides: TGTGCCAGCAGTTACGCCTTAGATGTAGATACGCAGTATTTT.

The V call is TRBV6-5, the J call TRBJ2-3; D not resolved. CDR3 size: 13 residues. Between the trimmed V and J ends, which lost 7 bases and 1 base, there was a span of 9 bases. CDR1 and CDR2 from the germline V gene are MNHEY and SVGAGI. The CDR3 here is CASTTRGTDTQYF. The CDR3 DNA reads TGTGCCAGCACGACTCGGGGCACAGATACGCAGTATTTT.

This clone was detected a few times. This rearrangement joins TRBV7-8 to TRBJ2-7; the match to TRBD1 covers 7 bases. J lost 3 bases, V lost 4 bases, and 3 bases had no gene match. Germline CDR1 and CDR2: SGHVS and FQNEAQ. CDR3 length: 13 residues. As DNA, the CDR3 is TGTGCCAGCAGCTCAGGGACAGACTACGAGCAGTACTTC. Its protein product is CASSSGTDYEQYF.

The DNA of the CDR3 is TGTGCCAGCTCACCGACTGACAGGAGGAGCAACTATGGCTACACCTTC. Encoded protein: CASSPTDRRSNYGYTF. J is TRBJ1-2 and V is TRBV18; D is possibly TRBD1 (6 bases). Trimming removed 3 bases from V and 2 bases from J, with 16 bases in between. Germline CDR1 KGHSH, CDR2 LQKENI. This CDR3 has 16 amino acids.

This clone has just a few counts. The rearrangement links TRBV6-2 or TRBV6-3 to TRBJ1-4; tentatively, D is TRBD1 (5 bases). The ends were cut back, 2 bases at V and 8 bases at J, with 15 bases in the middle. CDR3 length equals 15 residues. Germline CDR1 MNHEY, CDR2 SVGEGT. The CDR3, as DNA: TGTGCCAGCAGTTACCTGGGACTCTCCCGGGAAAAACTGTTTTTT. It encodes CASSYLGLSREKLFF.

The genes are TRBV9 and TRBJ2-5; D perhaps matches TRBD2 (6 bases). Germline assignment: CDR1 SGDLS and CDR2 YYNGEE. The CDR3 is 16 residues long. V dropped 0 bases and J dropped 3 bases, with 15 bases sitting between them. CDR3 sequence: CASSVVRGVPKETQYF. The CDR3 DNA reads TGTGCCAGCAGCGTAGTGCGGGGAGTACCCAAAGAGACCCAGTACTTC.

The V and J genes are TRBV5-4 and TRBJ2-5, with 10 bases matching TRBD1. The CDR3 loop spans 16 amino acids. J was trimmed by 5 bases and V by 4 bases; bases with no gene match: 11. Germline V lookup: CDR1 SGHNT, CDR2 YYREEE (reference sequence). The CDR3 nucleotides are TGTGCCAGCAGCGCCCTCAGACAGGGGGCGGATGAGACCCAGTACTTC. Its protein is CASSALRQGADETQYF.